This is a list of T cell receptor beta chains from one sample in a study of neoadjuvant anti-PD-1 for oral cavity cancer. The assay was immunoSEQ multiplex PCR, and TCRdb's table has in-frame clones only and misses some. The repertoire consists of approximately 14,000 clones, with roughly 71% occurring once and the leading ten covering less than 3%. This sample comprised PBMCs, obtained before nivolumab (anti-PD-1) treatment. The origin of the receptors is a person aged 40 to 85 with oral cavity squamous cell carcinoma. CDR3s include the opening cysteine and the closing phenylalanine or tryptophan. A D gene is named only where the DNA matches it firmly. Size tells how often a clone was seen (once, few, many) or the class of an expanded clone, and some rows leave it out.

. . TRBJ2-2 TRBV11-3 TGTGCCAGCAGCTTATCGAACACCGGGGAGCTGTTTTTT CASSLSNTGELFF
. . TRBJ2-5 TRBV6-1 TGTGCCAGCAGTACCTTACTAAAAGAGACCCAGTACTTC CASSTLLKETQYF
. . TRBJ2-4 TRBV28 TGTGCCAGCAGTTTATTTTGGGGGACCCAAAACATTCAGTACTTC CASSLFWGTQNIQYF
. . TRBJ1-1 TRBV7-6 TGTGCCAGCAGCTACTATCCTTTGATCACTGAAGCTTTCTTT CASSYYPLITEAFF
. few TRBJ2-2 TRBV19 TGTGCCTCAGTTAGACGGGCCGACACCGGGGAGCTGTTTTTT CASVRRADTGELFF
TRBD1 . TRBJ2-1 TRBV4-2 TGTGCCAGCAGCCCCCGGGACAGGGGTGAAAATGAGCAGTTCTTC CASSPRDRGENEQFF
TRBD1 . TRBJ1-6 TRBV2 TGTGCCAGCAGTGGCTGGACAGGGAGTAATTCACCCCTCCACTTT CASSGWTGSNSPLHF
TRBD1 few TRBJ2-1 TRBV7-9 TGTGCCAGCAGCTTAGGAGTGACAGGGTCCAATGAGCAGTTCTTC CASSLGVTGSNEQFF
TRBD1 . TRBJ1-2 TRBV5-4 TGTGCCAGCAGCGCTGGGACAGGGAAGTTCTATGGCTACACCTTC CASSAGTGKFYGYTF
TRBD2 . TRBJ2-1 TRBV4-2 TGTGCCAGCAGCCAAGACCCGACTAGCGTCTCCTACAATGAGCAGTTCTTC CASSQDPTSVSYNEQFF
. . TRBJ1-3 TRBV2 TGTGCCAGCAATTCAGGGGTAGGAAACACCATATATTTT CASNSGVGNTIYF
. few TRBJ1-1 TRBV5-1 TGCGCCAGCAGCTATGATATGGGGGGGCTGGATACTGAAGCTTTCTTT CASSYDMGGLDTEAFF
. . TRBJ1-1 TRBV27 TGTGCCAGCAGAAACAGGGCTTCGAACACTGAAGCTTTCTTT CASRNRASNTEAFF
. . TRBJ1-1 TRBV7-9 TGTGCCAGCAGCCCCGCAGGGGCGCGCGGTATGAACACTGAAGCTTTCTTT CASSPAGARGMNTEAFF
. . TRBJ2-7 TRBV7-9 TGTGCCAGCAGCTTAGTGAGAAGTATAAACGAGCAGTACTTC CASSLVRSINEQYF
TRBD2 . TRBJ2-1 TRBV13 TGTGCCAGCAGCTTAGTGGGTTCCGGGAGGTCTTACAATGAGCAGTTCTTC CASSLVGSGRSYNEQFF
. once TRBJ1-2 TRBV4-2 TGTGCCAGCAGCCAAGCTAGCTCAGGGGAGACCTATGGCTACACCTTC CASSQASSGETYGYTF
. . TRBJ2-1 TRBV9 TGTGCCAGCAGCGTAGGGGCGGGTGGCCCTTTCTCCTACAATGAGCAGTTCTTC CASSVGAGGPFSYNEQFF
TRBD2 . TRBJ2-7 TRBV11-2 TGTGCCAGCAGCCTACCCATAGGGGCTAGCGGCCGCTACGAGCAGTACTTC CASSLPIGASGRYEQYF
. . TRBJ1-1 TRBV7-9 TGTGCCAGCAGCGAAGGTGCTTTCTTT CASSEGAFF
. . TRBJ1-4 TRBV27 TGTGCCAGCAGTAGAGGGCTTGCAACTAATGAAAAACTGTTTTTT CASSRGLATNEKLFF
. . TRBJ1-4 TRBV15 TGTGCCACCAGCAGAGATAAAAGGTTGTTAACTAATGAAAAACTGTTTTTT CATSRDKRLLTNEKLFF
. . TRBJ1-5 TRBV30 TGTGCCTGGTCCCTCGATAGAGGGTTGCAGCCCCAGCATTTT CAWSLDRGLQPQHF
TRBD2 . TRBJ2-1 TRBV9 TGTGCCAGCAGCGACTGGGCGGGAGACAATGAGCAGTTCTTC CASSDWAGDNEQFF
. . TRBJ1-2 TRBV5-4 TGTGCCAGCAGCTCGGACAGCCCGGAGGGGAAGGGCTACACCTTC CASSSDSPEGKGYTF
TRBD1 . TRBJ1-6 TRBV27 TGTGCCAGCAGTTTACGAATGGACAGGGTCCGGTCACCCCTCCACTTT CASSLRMDRVRSPLHF
. . TRBJ2-5 TRBV10-1 TGCGCCAGCAGTGATTGGGGGAGCGAGACCCAGTACTTC CASSDWGSETQYF
TRBD2 . TRBJ2-7 TRBV5-1 TGCGCCAGCAGCTTGAGAGCGGGAGGGCCAGGGGAGCAGTACTTC CASSLRAGGPGEQYF
. . TRBJ1-2 TRBV27 TGTGCCAGCAGTTTAGGGTCAGGGAAGGGCTACACCTTC CASSLGSGKGYTF
. . TRBJ1-2 TRBV6-5 TGTGCCAGCTGGGGAGCTAACTATGGCTACACCTTC CASWGANYGYTF
. once TRBJ2-2 TRBV5-1 TGCGCCAGCAGCTTGGAGATAGCGCCCACCGGGGAGCTGTTTTTT CASSLEIAPTGELFF
TRBD1 . TRBJ2-1 TRBV4-2 TGTGCCAGCAGCCCTGAGACAGGGCAACCCTACAATGAGCAGTTCTTC CASSPETGQPYNEQFF
. . TRBJ2-1 TRBV9 TGTGCCAGCAGCGTTTCTGTCGGTGAGCAGTTCTTC CASSVSVGEQFF
. few TRBJ1-5 TRBV5-5 TGTGCCAGCAGCTTGTTACCCAATCAGCCCCAGCATTTT CASSLLPNQPQHF
TRBD1 . TRBJ1-2 TRBV5-1 TGCGCCAGCAGCTTGGGAAGGACAGGTCGGGGCTACACCTTC CASSLGRTGRGYTF
. . TRBJ1-5 TRBV19 TGTGCCAGTAGTATGAGACAGTACAATCAGCCCCAGCATTTT CASSMRQYNQPQHF
. . TRBJ2-7 TRBV5-6 TGTGCCAGCAGCTTGGGCGGGGATTTCTACGAGCAGTACTTC CASSLGGDFYEQYF
. . TRBJ2-6 TRBV7-2 TGTGCCAGCAGCTTTCTTGGGGCCAACGTCCTGACTTTC CASSFLGANVLTF
TRBD2 . TRBJ2-1 TRBV9 TGTGCCAGCAGCGCGCCCGAAACTAGCGGGAGCTACAATGAGCAGTTCTTC CASSAPETSGSYNEQFF
TRBD2 few TRBJ2-3 TRBV28 TGTGCCAGCAGTTCCCCGTCCGGGGGGGCTTATACGCAGTATTTT CASSSPSGGAYTQYF
. . TRBJ2-7 TRBV30 TGTGCCTGGGATGGAGAAGAGGAGGTCAGCCACTACGAGCAGTACTTC CAWDGEEEVSHYEQYF
TRBD2 . TRBJ2-1 TRBV7-8 TGTGCCAGCAGCTTAGGCCGACTAGCGGGAGGGCGGGGTGAGCAGTTCTTC CASSLGRLAGGRGEQFF